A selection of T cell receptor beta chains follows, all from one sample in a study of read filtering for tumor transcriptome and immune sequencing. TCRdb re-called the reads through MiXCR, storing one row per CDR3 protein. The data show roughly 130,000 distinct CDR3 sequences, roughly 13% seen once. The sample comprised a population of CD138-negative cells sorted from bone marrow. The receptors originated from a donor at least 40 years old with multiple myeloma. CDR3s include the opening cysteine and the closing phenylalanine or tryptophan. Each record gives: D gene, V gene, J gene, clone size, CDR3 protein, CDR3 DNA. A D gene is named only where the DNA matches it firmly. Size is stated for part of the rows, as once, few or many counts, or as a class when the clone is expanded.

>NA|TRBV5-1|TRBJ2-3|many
CASSESPRGDTQYF
TGCGCCAGCAGCGAGTCACCAAGAGGGGATACGCAGTATTTT
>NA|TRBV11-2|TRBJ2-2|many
CASSSDRTGELFF
TGTGCCAGCAGCTCGGACAGAACCGGGGAGCTGTTTTTT
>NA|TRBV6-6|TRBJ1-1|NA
CASTPPTVMNTEAFF
TGTGCCAGCACCCCTCCGACAGTCATGAACACTGAAGCTTTCTTT
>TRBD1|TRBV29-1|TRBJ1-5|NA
CSARDRGQPQHF
TGCAGCGCGCGGGACAGGGGCCAGCCCCAGCATTTT
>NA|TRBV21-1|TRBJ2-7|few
CASSSPGPGGSYEQYF
TGTGCCAGCAGCTCACCGGGCCCCGGGGGTTCCTACGAGCAGTACTTC
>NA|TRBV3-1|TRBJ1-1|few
CASSQESGQTEAFF
TGTGCCAGCAGCCAAGAAAGCGGGCAAACTGAAGCTTTCTTT
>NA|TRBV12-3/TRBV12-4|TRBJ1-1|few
CASSPPGRVAFF
TGTGCCAGCAGCCCCCCCGGGCGAGTCGCTTTCTTT
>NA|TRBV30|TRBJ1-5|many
CAWSATRDQPQHF
TGTGCCTGGAGTGCCACCAGGGACCAGCCCCAGCATTTT
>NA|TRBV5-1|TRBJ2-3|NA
CTSSLYRPGRGDTPYF
TGCACCAGCAGCTTGTACCGCCCGGGAAGGGGGGATACGCCGTATTTT
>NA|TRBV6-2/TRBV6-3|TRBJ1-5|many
CASSIQGNQPQHF
TGTGCCAGCAGCATACAGGGCAATCAGCCCCAGCATTTT
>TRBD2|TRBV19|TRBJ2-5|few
CASSYLAGETQYF
TGTGCCAGTAGTTATCTAGCGGGGGAGACCCAGTACTTC
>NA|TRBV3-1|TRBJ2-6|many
CASSHLRDSGANVLTF
TGTGCCAGCAGCCACCTACGGGACTCTGGGGCCAACGTCCTGACTTTC
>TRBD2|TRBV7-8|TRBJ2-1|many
CASSLPQRGGTEQFF
TGTGCCAGCAGCTTACCCCAGCGGGGGGGCACTGAGCAGTTCTTC
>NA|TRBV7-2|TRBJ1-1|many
CASSSPNTEAFF
TGTGCCAGCAGCTCGCCAAACACTGAAGCTTTCTTT
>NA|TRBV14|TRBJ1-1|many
CASSQGGGQGEAFF
TGTGCCAGCAGCCAAGGAGGAGGGCAAGGTGAAGCTTTCTTT
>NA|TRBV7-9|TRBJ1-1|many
CASSLVIGGSPEAFF
TGTGCCAGCAGCTTAGTAATTGGGGGTTCACCTGAAGCTTTCTTT
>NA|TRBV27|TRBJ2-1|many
CARKPPHEQFF
TGTGCCAGGAAGCCCCCACATGAGCAGTTCTTC
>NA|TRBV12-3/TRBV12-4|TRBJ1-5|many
CASSPRGGGNQPQHF
TGTGCCAGCAGTCCCCGGGGGGGAGGCAATCAGCCCCAGCATTTT
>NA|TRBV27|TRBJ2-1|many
CASSGVGGEQFF
TGTGCCAGCAGCGGGGTCGGGGGTGAGCAGTTCTTC
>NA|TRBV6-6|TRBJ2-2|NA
CASSYSNPGELFF
TGTGCCAGCAGTTACTCTAACCCCGGGGAGCTGTTTTTT
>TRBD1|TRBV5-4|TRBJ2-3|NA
CASSLAGQGAPDTQYF
TGTGCCAGCAGCTTGGCCGGACAGGGGGCGCCAGATACGCAGTATTTT
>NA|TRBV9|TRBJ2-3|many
CASTGRAVTDTQYF
TGTGCCAGCACGGGCCGAGCGGTCACAGATACGCAGTATTTT
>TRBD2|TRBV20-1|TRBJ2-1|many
CSATSSGGLNEQFF
TGCAGTGCTACCTCTAGCGGGGGGTTAAATGAGCAGTTCTTC
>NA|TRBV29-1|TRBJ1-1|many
CSVVRVGDTEAFF
TGCAGCGTTGTGCGGGTGGGCGACACTGAAGCTTTCTTT
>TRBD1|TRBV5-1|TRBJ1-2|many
CASSSGTGASYTF
TGCGCCAGCAGCTCCGGGACAGGGGCGAGCTACACCTTC
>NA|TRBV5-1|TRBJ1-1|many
CASSLWVDTEAFF
TGCGCCAGCAGCTTGTGGGTCGACACTGAAGCTTTCTTT
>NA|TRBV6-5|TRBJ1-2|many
CASSYSLGTPIQTF
TGTGCCAGCAGTTACTCACTCGGGACACCGATTCAGACCTTC
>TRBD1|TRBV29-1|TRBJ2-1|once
CSVEVQGANEQFF
TGCAGCGTTGAAGTCCAGGGGGCTAATGAGCAGTTCTTC
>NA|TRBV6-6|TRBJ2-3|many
CASSYGQSTDTQYF
TGTGCCAGCAGTTACGGACAGAGCACAGATACGCAGTATTTT
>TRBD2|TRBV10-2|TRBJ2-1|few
CASSGGGGSGRSEQFF
TGCGCCAGCAGTGGAGGGGGAGGTAGCGGGAGGAGTGAGCAGTTCTTC
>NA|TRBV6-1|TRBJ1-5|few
CASSEEAQNQPQHF
TGTGCCAGCAGTGAAGAGGCACAAAATCAGCCCCAGCATTTT
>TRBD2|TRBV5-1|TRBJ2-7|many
CASSLTSEPYEQYF
TGCGCCAGCAGCTTGACTAGCGAGCCCTACGAGCAGTACTTC
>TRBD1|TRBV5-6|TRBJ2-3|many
CASSLGAGGRTDTQYF
TGTGCCAGCAGCTTGGGGGCAGGGGGCCGCACAGATACGCAGTATTTT
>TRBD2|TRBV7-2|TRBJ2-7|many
CASSLRESQVPSYEQYF
TGTGCCAGCAGCTTGCGGGAGTCACAGGTGCCCTCCTACGAGCAGTACTTC
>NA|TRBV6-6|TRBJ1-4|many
CASSSEEKLFF
TGTGCCAGCAGTTCCGAAGAAAAACTGTTTTTT
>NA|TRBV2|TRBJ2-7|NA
CASSPGAITYEQYF
TGTGCCAGTTCGCCGGGGGCAATCACCTACGAGCAGTACTTC
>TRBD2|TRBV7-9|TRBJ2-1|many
CASSQGLAGGYEQFF
TGTGCCAGCAGCCAGGGACTAGCGGGAGGATATGAGCAGTTCTTC
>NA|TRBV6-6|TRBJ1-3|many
CASSYSNGPGDF
TGTGCCAGCAGTTACTCGAATGGCCCAGGGGATTTT
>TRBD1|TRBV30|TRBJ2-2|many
CAWSSKQGMNTGELFF
TGTGCCTGGAGTTCCAAACAGGGGATGAACACCGGGGAGCTGTTTTTT
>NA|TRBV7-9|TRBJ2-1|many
CASRSRGGPYNEQFF
TGTGCCAGCAGGTCAAGGGGAGGCCCCTACAATGAGCAGTTCTTC
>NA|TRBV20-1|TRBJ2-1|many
CSASNARVSHNEQFF
TGCAGTGCTAGTAATGCGCGGGTTAGTCACAATGAGCAGTTCTTC
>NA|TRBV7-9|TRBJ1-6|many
CASAGANSPLHF
TGTGCCAGCGCAGGGGCTAATTCACCCCTCCACTTT
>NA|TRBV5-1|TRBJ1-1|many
CASSLRGQENTEAFF
TGCGCCAGCAGCTTGCGGGGCCAGGAGAACACTGAAGCTTTCTTT
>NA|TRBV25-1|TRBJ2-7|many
CASSDAIAGQVGEQYF
TGTGCCAGCAGTGATGCAATCGCAGGGCAAGTAGGCGAGCAGTACTTC
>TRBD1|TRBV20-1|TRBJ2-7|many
CSARRTGGYEQYF
TGCAGTGCTAGACGAACAGGGGGCTACGAGCAGTACTTC
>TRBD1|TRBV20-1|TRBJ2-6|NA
CSARTGSGANVLTF
TGCAGTGCTAGGACAGGGTCTGGGGCCAACGTCCTGACTTTC
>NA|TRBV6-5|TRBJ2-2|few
CASMMTQGLTGELFF
TGTGCCAGCATGATGACTCAGGGTCTGACCGGGGAGCTGTTTTTT